Listed below are T cell receptor beta chains from one sample, sequenced in a study of T cell responses to AZD1222 COVID-19 vaccine. Produced via immunoSEQ multiplex PCR; TCRdb's table is partial and in-frame only. The data show more than 250,000 clones, over 85% seen once. Sample: peripheral blood, taken on day 0 of AZD1222 vaccination. All receptors come from an adult in good health. The CDR3 runs from the conserved cysteine through the conserved F or W. D genes are given only for firm matches. The size field is filled for only some rows; it gives once, few, many or a size class.

V: TRBV11-2; size: NA; D: TRBD1; J: TRBJ2-1; DNA: TGTGCCAGCAGCCACGGACAGGGCGTCAATGAGCAGTTCTTC; CDR3: CASSHGQGVNEQFF
V: TRBV2; size: NA; D: TRBD1; J: TRBJ1-1; DNA: TGTGCCAGCAGGCAGGACAGGGACACTGAAGCTTTCTTT; CDR3: CASRQDRDTEAFF
V: TRBV6-1; size: NA; D: NA; J: TRBJ1-5; DNA: TGTGCCAGCAGTGCCATCATCCAGGGCGCAGGCAATCAGCCCCAGCATTTT; CDR3: CASSAIIQGAGNQPQHF
V: TRBV4-3; size: NA; D: TRBD1; J: TRBJ2-1; DNA: TGCGCCAGCAGCCGCCTAGCAGGGGGCGAGCAGTTCTTC; CDR3: CASSRLAGGEQFF
V: TRBV6-6; size: once; D: NA; J: TRBJ1-1; DNA: TGTGCCAGCACCTCGGGAAGCCGAGAAGCTTTCTTT; CDR3: CASTSGSREAFF
V: TRBV11-2; size: NA; D: TRBD1; J: TRBJ2-1; DNA: TGTGCCAGCAGCTTCCCAGGGGGAAGCTCCTACAATGAGCAGTTCTTC; CDR3: CASSFPGGSSYNEQFF
V: TRBV2; size: NA; D: NA; J: TRBJ2-7; DNA: TGTGCCAGCAGTGAAGCGCGGGGCCGGGAGTTGTCCTACGAGCAGTACTTC; CDR3: CASSEARGRELSYEQYF
V: TRBV2; size: NA; D: NA; J: TRBJ2-5; DNA: TGTGCCAGCGGAGGGACAGACCAAGAGACCCAGTACTTC; CDR3: CASGGTDQETQYF
V: TRBV19; size: NA; D: NA; J: TRBJ2-2; DNA: TGTGCCAGTAGTGGGGGGACAGCCAACACCGGGGAGCTGTTTTTT; CDR3: CASSGGTANTGELFF
V: TRBV5-1; size: NA; D: NA; J: TRBJ2-7; DNA: TGCGCCAGCAGCCTCCAGGGTATCCTGGGGGACGAGCAGTACTTC; CDR3: CASSLQGILGDEQYF
V: TRBV28; size: few; D: TRBD1; J: TRBJ1-3; DNA: TGTGCCAGCAGCCCACAGGGGGGAAACACCATATATTTT; CDR3: CASSPQGGNTIYF
V: TRBV7-2; size: NA; D: TRBD1; J: TRBJ2-7; DNA: TGTGCCAGCAGCAGGACAGGGGGTTCCTACGAGCAGTACTTC; CDR3: CASSRTGGSYEQYF
V: TRBV24-1; size: few; D: NA; J: TRBJ1-2; DNA: TGTGCCACCAGTGCGGGGCCCCTGGCGGGTCATGGCTACACCTTC; CDR3: CATSAGPLAGHGYTF
V: TRBV5-1; size: NA; D: TRBD1; J: TRBJ2-7; DNA: TGCGCCAGCAGCCTAATAGGACAGGGCCCCTACGAGCAGTACTTC; CDR3: CASSLIGQGPYEQYF
V: TRBV2; size: NA; D: NA; J: TRBJ2-2; DNA: TGTGCCAGCAGTCCCCTTTCGGCCGGGGAGCTGTTTTTT; CDR3: CASSPLSAGELFF
V: TRBV5-1; size: once; D: NA; J: TRBJ2-1; DNA: TGCGCCAGCAGCCCGACGGGACTCCACTCCTACAATGAGCAGTTCTTC; CDR3: CASSPTGLHSYNEQFF
V: TRBV11-2; size: NA; D: NA; J: TRBJ1-1; DNA: TGTGCCAGCAGCTTAGAAGTGGGACTCACTGAAGCTTTCTTT; CDR3: CASSLEVGLTEAFF
V: TRBV9; size: NA; D: TRBD2; J: TRBJ2-2; DNA: TGTGCCAGCAGCGTATTCGGGGGGACTGATATTCGGGAGCTGTTTTTT; CDR3: CASSVFGGTDIRELFF
V: TRBV12-3/TRBV12-4; size: NA; D: NA; J: TRBJ2-2; DNA: TGTGCCAGCAGTTTTTCCGGGGAGCTGTTTTTT; CDR3: CASSFSGELFF
V: TRBV28; size: NA; D: NA; J: TRBJ1-5; DNA: TGTGCCAGCAGTTTATGGGGGATTTGGGCCATTCAGCCCCAGCATTTT; CDR3: CASSLWGIWAIQPQHF
V: TRBV11-2; size: NA; D: NA; J: TRBJ1-2; DNA: TGTGCCAGCAGCTTACAAGGACAATCTAATGGCTACACCTTC; CDR3: CASSLQGQSNGYTF
V: TRBV6-5; size: NA; D: NA; J: TRBJ1-5; DNA: TGTGCCAGCACGGGATCAGGTGGACATCAGCCCCAGCATTTT; CDR3: CASTGSGGHQPQHF
V: TRBV6-5; size: NA; D: NA; J: TRBJ2-7; DNA: TGTGCCAGCAGTTACTCGTGGGGATACGAGCAGTACTTC; CDR3: CASSYSWGYEQYF
V: TRBV27; size: NA; D: TRBD1; J: TRBJ1-2; DNA: TGTGCCAGCAGTTTAAACCCCCAGTTGGGACAGGGGGCCTATGGCTACACCTTC; CDR3: CASSLNPQLGQGAYGYTF
V: TRBV27; size: NA; D: NA; J: TRBJ1-2; DNA: TGTGCCAGCAGTCCGCGGTGGGGGCAAGGCTACACCTTC; CDR3: CASSPRWGQGYTF
V: TRBV15; size: few; D: TRBD1; J: TRBJ2-1; DNA: TGTGCCACCAGCAGAGATCCAGGGGGTTACAATGAGCAGTTCTTC; CDR3: CATSRDPGGYNEQFF
V: TRBV7-9; size: NA; D: NA; J: TRBJ1-3; DNA: TGTGCCAGCAGCCAAAGTGAGAATGGAAACACCATATATTTT; CDR3: CASSQSENGNTIYF